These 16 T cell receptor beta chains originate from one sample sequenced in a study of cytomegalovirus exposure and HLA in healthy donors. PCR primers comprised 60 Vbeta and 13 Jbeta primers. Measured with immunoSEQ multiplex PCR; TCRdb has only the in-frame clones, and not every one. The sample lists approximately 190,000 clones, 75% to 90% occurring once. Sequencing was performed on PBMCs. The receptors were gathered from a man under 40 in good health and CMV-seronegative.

This CDR3 is CASSPLAGGTDTQYF. The CDR3 DNA reads TGCGCCAGCAGCCCGCTAGCGGGGGGAACAGATACGCAGTATTTT. The chain carries TRBV4-3 and TRBJ2-3; 11 nucleotides match TRBD2. V was pared by 4 bases and J by 3 bases, with 3 bases of the junction left unmatched. Germline lookup yields CDR1 LGHNA and CDR2 YSLEER. The CDR3 consists of 15 residues.

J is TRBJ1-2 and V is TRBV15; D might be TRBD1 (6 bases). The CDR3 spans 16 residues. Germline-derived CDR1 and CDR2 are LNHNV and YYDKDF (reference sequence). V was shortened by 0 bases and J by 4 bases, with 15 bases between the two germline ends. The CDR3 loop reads CATSRDLGAQAYGYTF. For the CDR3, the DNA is TGTGCCACCAGCAGAGATCTGGGGGCGCAGGCCTATGGCTACACCTTC.

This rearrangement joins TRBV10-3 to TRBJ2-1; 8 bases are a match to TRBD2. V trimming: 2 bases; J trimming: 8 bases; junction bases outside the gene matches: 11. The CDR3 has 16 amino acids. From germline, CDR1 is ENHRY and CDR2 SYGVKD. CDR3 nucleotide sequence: TGTGCCATCAGTGAGCCGCCCCAGCGGGAGTTGGATGAGCAGTTCTTC. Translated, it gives CAISEPPQRELDEQFF.

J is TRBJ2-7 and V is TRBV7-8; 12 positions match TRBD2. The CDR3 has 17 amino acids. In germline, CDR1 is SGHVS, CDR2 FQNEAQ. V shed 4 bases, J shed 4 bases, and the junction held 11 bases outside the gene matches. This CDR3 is CASSSAARLAGVYEQYF. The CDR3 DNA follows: TGTGCCAGCAGCTCGGCAGCGCGACTAGCGGGAGTATACGAGCAGTACTTC.

CDR3 region: CASSYSPLADTQYF. CDR3 coding DNA: TGTGCCAGCAGTTACTCGCCCCTAGCCGATACGCAGTATTTT. This rearrangement joins TRBV6-5 to TRBJ2-3; D might be TRBD2 (5 bases). This CDR3 has 14 amino acids. In germline, CDR1 is MNHEY, CDR2 SVGAGI. Trimming removed 0 bases from V and 6 bases from J, with 10 bases in between.

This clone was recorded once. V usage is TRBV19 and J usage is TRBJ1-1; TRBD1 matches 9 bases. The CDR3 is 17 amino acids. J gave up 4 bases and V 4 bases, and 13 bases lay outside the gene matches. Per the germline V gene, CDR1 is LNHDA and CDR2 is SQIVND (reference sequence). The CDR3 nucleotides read TGTGCCAGTAGTACCGTCCCGGGACAGGGATCGGGCACTGAAGCTTTCTTT. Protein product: CASSTVPGQGSGTEAFF. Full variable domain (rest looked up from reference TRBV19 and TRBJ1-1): DGGITQSPKYLFRKEGQNVTLSCEQNLNHDAMYWYRQDPGQGLRLIYYSQIVNDFQKGDIAEGYSVSREKKESFPLTVTSAQKNPTAFYLCASSTVPGQGSGTEAFFGQGTRLTVV.

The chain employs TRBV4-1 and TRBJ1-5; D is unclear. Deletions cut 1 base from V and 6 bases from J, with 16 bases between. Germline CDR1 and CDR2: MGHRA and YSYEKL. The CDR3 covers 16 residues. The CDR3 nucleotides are TGCGCCAGCAGCCAAGGGGCGGGCCTAAGCGGTCAGCCCCAGCATTTT. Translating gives CASSQGAGLSGQPQHF.

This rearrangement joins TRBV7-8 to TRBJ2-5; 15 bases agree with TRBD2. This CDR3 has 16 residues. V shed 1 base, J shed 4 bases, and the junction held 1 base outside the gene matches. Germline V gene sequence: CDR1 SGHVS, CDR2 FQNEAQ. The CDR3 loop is CASSLVGLAGGETQYF. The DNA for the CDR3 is TGTGCCAGCAGCTTAGTGGGACTAGCGGGAGGAGAGACCCAGTACTTC.

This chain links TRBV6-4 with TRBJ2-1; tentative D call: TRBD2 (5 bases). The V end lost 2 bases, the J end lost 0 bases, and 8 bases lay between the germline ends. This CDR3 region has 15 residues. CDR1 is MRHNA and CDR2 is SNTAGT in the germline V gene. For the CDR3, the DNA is TGTGCCAGCAGTGACCTACGGGACTCCTACAATGAGCAGTTCTTC. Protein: CASSDLRDSYNEQFF.

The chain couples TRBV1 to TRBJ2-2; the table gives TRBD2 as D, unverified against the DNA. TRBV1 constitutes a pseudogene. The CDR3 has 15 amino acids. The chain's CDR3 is CTSSRLAGNTGELFF. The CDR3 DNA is TGCACCAGCAGCAGACTAGCGGGAAACACCGGGGAGCTGTTTTTT.

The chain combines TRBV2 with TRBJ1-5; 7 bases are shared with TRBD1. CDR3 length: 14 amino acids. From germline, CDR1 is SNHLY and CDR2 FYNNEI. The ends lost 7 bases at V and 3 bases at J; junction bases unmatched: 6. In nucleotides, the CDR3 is TGTGCCAGCAACACACAGGGGTCCAATCAGCCCCAGCATTTT. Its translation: CASNTQGSNQPQHF.

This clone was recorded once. The CDR3, as DNA: TGTGCCAGCGCATTCTCCGGGACAGGGGGCCGAGGCTACACCTTC. It encodes CASAFSGTGGRGYTF. The rearrangement uses TRBV19 and TRBJ1-2; 12 bases map to TRBD1. CDR3 size: 15 residues. CDR1 is LNHDA and CDR2 is SQIVND in the germline V gene (reference sequence). The V segment lost 9 bases and the J segment 8 bases; nucleotides outside the gene matches: 13.

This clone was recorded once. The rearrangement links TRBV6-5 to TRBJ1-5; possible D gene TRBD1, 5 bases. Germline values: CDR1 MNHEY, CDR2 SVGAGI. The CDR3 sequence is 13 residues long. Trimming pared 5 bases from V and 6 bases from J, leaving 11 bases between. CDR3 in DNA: TGTGCCAGCAGTGAGGACATAGGTCAGCCCCAGCATTTT. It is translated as CASSEDIGQPQHF.

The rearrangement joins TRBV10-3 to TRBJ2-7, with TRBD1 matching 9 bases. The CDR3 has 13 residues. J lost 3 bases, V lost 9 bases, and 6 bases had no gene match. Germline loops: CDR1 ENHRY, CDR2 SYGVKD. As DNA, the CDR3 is TGTGCCATGGGACAGGGTGGCCTCTACGAGCAGTACTTC. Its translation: CAMGQGGLYEQYF.

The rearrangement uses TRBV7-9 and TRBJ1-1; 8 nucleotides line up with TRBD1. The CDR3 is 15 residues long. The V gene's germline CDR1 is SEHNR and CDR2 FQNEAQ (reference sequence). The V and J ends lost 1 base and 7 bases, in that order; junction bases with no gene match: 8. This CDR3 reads CASSLVGQGAFEAFF. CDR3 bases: TGTGCCAGCAGCTTAGTAGGTCAGGGGGCCTTTGAAGCTTTCTTT.

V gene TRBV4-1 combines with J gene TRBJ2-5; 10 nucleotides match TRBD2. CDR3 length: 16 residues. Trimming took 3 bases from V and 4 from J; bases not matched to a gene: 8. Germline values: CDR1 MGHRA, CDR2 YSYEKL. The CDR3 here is CASSHFLAGALETQYF. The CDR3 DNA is TGCGCCAGCAGCCACTTTCTAGCGGGAGCTTTAGAGACCCAGTACTTC.